The entry below describes one T cell receptor (beta chain). This entry is derived from a study of T cells in Graves' hyperthyroidism and ophthalmopathy. Researchers amplified the TCR beta CDR3 regions from RNA transcripts. Researchers ran a first-round RT-PCR on the TCR CDR3 using the HTBI primer set. TCRdb re-called the multiplex PCR reads with MiXCR, one entry per CDR3 protein. The sample carries about 400,000 distinct CDR3 sequences, just under 15% recorded once. The CDR3 length is 13 residues. The V gene's germline CDR1 is KGHSH and CDR2 LQKENI. Trimming removed 3 bases from V and 13 bases from J; junction bases left unmatched: 10.

Sequencing input: blood. The clonotype comes from a woman aged 30 to 39 with Graves' hyperthyroidism. The chain uses TRBV18 and TRBJ1-2, with TRBD1 identical over 8 bases. The CDR3 sequence: CASSPGGQELSTF. DNA of the CDR3: TGTGCCAGCTCACCCGGGGGACAGGAGCTCTCCACCTTC.